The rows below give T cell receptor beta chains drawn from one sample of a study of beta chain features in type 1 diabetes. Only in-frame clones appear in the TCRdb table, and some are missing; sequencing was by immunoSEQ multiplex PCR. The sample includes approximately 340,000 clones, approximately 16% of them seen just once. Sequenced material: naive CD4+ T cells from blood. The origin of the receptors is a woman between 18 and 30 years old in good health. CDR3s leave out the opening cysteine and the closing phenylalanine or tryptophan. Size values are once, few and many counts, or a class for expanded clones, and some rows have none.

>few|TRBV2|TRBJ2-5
ASSTDRIQETQY
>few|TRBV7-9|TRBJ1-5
ASSTEQGGQPQH
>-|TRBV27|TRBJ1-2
ASSSQGFSGYT
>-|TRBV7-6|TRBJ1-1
ASTGYSTEAF
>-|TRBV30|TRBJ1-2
AWSVQALPNYGYT
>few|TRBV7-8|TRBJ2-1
ASSGRASYNEQF
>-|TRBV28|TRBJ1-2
ASSAANYGYT
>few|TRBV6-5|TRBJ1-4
ASSLGQGSNEKLF
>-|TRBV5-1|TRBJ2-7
ASSFMGREAYEQY
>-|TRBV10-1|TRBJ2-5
ASGQGRETQY
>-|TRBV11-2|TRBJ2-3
ASSLLAGETDTQY
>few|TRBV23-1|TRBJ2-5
ASSLLRRTGIDQETQY
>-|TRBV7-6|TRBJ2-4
AKQVSAKNIQY
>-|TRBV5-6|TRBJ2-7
ASSFTRYEQY
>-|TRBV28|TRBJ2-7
ASSFGLAGSYEQY
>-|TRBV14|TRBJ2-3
ASSHGLAGTDTQY
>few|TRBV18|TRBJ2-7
ASSPRDRGLSYEQY
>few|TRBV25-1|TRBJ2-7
ASSERPGSPGPYEQY
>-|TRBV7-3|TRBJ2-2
ASSPGTGSNTGELF
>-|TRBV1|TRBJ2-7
TSSQAGTSGTWEQY
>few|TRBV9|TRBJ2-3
ASRHSHSTDTQY